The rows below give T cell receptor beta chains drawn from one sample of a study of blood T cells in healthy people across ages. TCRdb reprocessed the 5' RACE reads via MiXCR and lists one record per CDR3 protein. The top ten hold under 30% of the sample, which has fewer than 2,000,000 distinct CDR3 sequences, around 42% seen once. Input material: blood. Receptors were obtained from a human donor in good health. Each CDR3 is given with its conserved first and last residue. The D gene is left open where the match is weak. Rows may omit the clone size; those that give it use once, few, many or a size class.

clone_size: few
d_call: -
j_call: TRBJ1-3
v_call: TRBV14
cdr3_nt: TGTGCCAGCAGCCAAAGCAGGGGAAACACCATATATTTT
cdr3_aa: CASSQSRGNTIYF

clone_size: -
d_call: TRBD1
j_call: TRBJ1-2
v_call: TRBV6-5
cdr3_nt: TGTGCCAGCAGCTACTCTGCCTTCGGGACAGCCATTGGGGCTAACTATGGCTACACCTTC
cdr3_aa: CASSYSAFGTAIGANYGYTF

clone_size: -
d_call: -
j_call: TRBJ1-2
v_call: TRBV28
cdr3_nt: TGTGCCAGCAAACCCCGGAGGGGGGTCTATGGCTACACCTTC
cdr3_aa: CASKPRRGVYGYTF

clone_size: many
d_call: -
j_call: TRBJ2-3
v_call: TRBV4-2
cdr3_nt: TGTGCCAGCAGCCCATACCATACTTGGGACCAGACCACAGATACGCAGTATTTT
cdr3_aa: CASSPYHTWDQTTDTQYF

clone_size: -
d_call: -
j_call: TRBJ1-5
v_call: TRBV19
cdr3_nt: TGTGCCAGTAGTATAGAACCGACAGGACGAAGTCAGCCCCAGCATTTT
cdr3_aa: CASSIEPTGRSQPQHF

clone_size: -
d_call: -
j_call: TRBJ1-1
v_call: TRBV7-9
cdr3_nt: TGTGCCAGCAGCCTGCCGGCAGGAATTAACACTGAAGCTTTCTTT
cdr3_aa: CASSLPAGINTEAFF

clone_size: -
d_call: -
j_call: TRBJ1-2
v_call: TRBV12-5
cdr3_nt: TGTGCTAGTGGTTTGGTGGGTGGCTACACCTTC
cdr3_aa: CASGLVGGYTF

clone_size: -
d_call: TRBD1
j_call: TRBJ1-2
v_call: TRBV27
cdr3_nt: TGTGCCAGCAGCTTGACAGGGAAGGGTGGCTACACCTTC
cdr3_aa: CASSLTGKGGYTF

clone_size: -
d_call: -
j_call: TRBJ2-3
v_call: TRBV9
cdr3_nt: TGTGCCAGCAGCGTAGCAGGGCGGCCAGATACGCAGTATTTT
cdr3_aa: CASSVAGRPDTQYF

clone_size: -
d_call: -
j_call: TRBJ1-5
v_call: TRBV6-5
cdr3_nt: TGTGCCAGCAGTCGCTTTAAAAATCAGCCCCAGCATTTT
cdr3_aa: CASSRFKNQPQHF

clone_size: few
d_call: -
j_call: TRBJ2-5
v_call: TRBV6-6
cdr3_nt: TGTGCCAGCAAACAAGGCGTAGCAGAGACCCAGTACTTC
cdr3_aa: CASKQGVAETQYF

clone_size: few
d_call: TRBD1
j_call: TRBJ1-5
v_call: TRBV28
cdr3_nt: TGTGCCAGCACCAATCCCGGGACAGGGGTTTGGAGCAATCAGCCCCAGCATTTT
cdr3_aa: CASTNPGTGVWSNQPQHF

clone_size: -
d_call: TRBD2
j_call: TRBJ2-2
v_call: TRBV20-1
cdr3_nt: TGCAGTGCTGGAGATCGTCGGGGGGGCTACACCGGGGAGCTGTTTTTT
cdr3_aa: CSAGDRRGGYTGELFF

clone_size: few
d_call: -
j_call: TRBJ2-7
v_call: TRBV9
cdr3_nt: TGTGCCAGCAGCCCCCGGTCTAGCACCTTCTACGAGCAGTACTTC
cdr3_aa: CASSPRSSTFYEQYF

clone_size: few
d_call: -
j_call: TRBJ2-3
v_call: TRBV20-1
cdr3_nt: TGCAGTGCCGCCGGGATCACGGAGGGGTGGGCACGCACAGATACGCAGTATTTT
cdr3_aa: CSAAGITEGWARTDTQYF

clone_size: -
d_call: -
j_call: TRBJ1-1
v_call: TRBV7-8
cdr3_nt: TGTGCCAGCAGCTCTATTGCGGCCGGATCGAACACTGAAGCTTTCTTT
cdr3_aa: CASSSIAAGSNTEAFF

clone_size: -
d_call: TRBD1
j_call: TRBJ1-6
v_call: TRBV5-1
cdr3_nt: TGCGCCAGCAGCTCGCAGGGGGCGGGGAATTCACCCCTCCACTTT
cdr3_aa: CASSSQGAGNSPLHF

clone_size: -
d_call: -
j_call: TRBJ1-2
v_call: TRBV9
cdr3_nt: TGTGCCAGCAGCGTAGCGGTGGGGACGGCGGGTGACTATGGCTACACCTTC
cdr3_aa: CASSVAVGTAGDYGYTF

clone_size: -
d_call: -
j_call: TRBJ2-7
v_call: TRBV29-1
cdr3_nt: TGCAGCGCCAAAGACATCTACGAGCAGTACTTC
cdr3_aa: CSAKDIYEQYF

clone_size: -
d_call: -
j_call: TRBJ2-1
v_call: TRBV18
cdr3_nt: TGTGCCAGCTCACCACGGTCCCCCCGGAACAATGAGCAGTTCTTC
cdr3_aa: CASSPRSPRNNEQFF

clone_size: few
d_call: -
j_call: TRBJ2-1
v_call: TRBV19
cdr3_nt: TGTGCCAGTAGTACCGGCCGGCAGGGGCCCAATGAGCAGTTCTTC
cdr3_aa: CASSTGRQGPNEQFF

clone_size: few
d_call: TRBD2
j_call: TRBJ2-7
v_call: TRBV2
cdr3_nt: TGTGCCAGCGGGGTGACTAGCGGGGCCTCGAGCTCCTACGAGCAGTACTTC
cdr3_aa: CASGVTSGASSSYEQYF

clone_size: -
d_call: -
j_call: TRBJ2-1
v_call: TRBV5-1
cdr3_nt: TGCGCCAGTGGAATTACTAGACACAATGAGCAGTTCTTC
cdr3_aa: CASGITRHNEQFF

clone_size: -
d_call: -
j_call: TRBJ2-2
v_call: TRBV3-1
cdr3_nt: TGTGCCAGCAGCCTCGAAATGGGGGTCAAAGTCGGGGAGCTGTTTTTT
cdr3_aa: CASSLEMGVKVGELFF

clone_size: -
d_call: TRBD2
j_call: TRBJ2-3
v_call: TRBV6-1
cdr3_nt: TGTGCCAGCAGTCTATTGCGGGGGGCTCGTAACACAGATACGCAGTATTTT
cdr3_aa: CASSLLRGARNTDTQYF

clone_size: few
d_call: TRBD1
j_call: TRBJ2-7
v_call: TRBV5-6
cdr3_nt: TGTGCCAGCAGCTCGGACAGGGCCCACGAGCAGTACTTC
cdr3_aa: CASSSDRAHEQYF

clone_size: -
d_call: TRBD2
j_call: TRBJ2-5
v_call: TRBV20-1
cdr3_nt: TGCAGTGCTGAAGCGGGACTAGTTGAGTCTCGAGAGACCCAGTACTTC
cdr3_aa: CSAEAGLVESRETQYF

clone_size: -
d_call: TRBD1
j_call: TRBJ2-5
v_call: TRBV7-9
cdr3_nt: TGTGCCAGCAGCTCAAGGACAGGGTCAGAGACCCAGTACTTC
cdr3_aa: CASSSRTGSETQYF

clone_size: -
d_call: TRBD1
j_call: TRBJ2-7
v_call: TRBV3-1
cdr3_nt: TGTGCCAGCACGACCGGGACAGGGTACTCCGAGCAGTACTTC
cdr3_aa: CASTTGTGYSEQYF

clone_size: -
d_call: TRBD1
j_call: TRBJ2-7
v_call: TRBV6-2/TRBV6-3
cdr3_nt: TGTGCCAGCAGTTATTCGCCGGACAGGTCAGACTACTACGAGCAGTACTTC
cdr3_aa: CASSYSPDRSDYYEQYF

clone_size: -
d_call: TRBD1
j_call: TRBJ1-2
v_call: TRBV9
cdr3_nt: TGTGCCAGCTCCGAGGGACAGGGGGCAATCTATGGCTACACCTTC
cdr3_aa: CASSEGQGAIYGYTF

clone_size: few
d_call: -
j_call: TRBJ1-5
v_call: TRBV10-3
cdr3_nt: TGTGCCATCAGTGAGTTCGGCAATCAGCCCCAGCATTTT
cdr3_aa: CAISEFGNQPQHF

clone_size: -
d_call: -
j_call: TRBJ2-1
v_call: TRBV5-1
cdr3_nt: TGCGCCAGCAGTCTTACAGGGATAGTGAACAATGAGCAGTTCTTC
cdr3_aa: CASSLTGIVNNEQFF

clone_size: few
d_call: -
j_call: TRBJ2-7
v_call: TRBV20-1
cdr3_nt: TGCAGTGCTAGTTTTAGTAGTGACTACGAGCAGTACTTC
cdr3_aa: CSASFSSDYEQYF

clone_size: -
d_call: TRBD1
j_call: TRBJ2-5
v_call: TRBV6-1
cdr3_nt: TGTGCCAGCAGTGACCGGGACAGAAAAGAGACCCAGTACTTC
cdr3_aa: CASSDRDRKETQYF

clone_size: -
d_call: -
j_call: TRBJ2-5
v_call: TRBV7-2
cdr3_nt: TGTGCCAGCAGCTTAGAACGGCAGGGATACTCGGAGACCCAGTACTTC
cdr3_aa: CASSLERQGYSETQYF

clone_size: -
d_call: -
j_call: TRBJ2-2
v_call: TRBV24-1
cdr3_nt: TGTGCCACCAGTGAAATGACCCACACCGGGGAGCTGTTTTTT
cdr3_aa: CATSEMTHTGELFF

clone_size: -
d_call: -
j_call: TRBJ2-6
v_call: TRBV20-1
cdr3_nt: TGCAGTGCTACCGTGCCGGGCAGGTCCCTTCTCTCTGGGGCCAACGTCCTGACTTTC
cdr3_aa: CSATVPGRSLLSGANVLTF

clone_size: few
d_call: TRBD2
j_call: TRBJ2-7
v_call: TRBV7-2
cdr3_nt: TGTGCCAGCAGCCCAGGGGCGGGGGGGAGCTCCTACGAGCAGTACTTC
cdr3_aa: CASSPGAGGSSYEQYF

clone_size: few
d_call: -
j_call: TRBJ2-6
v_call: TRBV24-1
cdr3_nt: TGTGCCACCAGCACCCCCCCCTCGGGACAAGGGGGGGTTGGGGCCAACGTCCTGACTTTC
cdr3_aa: CATSTPPSGQGGVGANVLTF

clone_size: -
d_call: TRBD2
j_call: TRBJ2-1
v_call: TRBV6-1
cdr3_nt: TGTGCCAGCAGTGTCGCGGGGGGGCCTACACATGAGCAGTTCTTC
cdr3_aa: CASSVAGGPTHEQFF

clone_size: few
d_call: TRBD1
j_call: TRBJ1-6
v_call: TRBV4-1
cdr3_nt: TGCGCCAGCAGCCGGAATCGCCCCGGGACAGGGGTCGGGAATTCACCCCTCCACTTT
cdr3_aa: CASSRNRPGTGVGNSPLHF

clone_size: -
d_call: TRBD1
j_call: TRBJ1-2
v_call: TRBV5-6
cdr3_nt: TGTGCCAGCAGCTGGGACAGAAGCTATAGCTACACCTTC
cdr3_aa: CASSWDRSYSYTF